The present T cell receptor (beta chain) was sequenced within a study of T cell changes during pregnancy in multiple sclerosis. This CDR3 spans 15 amino acids. Germline V lookup: CDR1 SGHNT, CDR2 YENEEA. The V gene end was trimmed by 1 base and the J gene end by 6 bases; junction bases not matched to a gene: 4. The table came from immunoSEQ multiplex PCR; TCRdb's copy has only in-frame clones and leaves some out. The sample lists fewer than 90,000 clones; 94% were seen once. The table lists this clone with a few counts. The receptor's source is a female donor in good health, enrolled as a control in a pregnancy study. Specimen: peripheral blood, collected after pregnancy. The genes are TRBV11-3 and TRBJ2-2; the match to TRBD2 covers 8 bases. In nucleotides, the CDR3 is TGTGCCAGCAGCTTAGTTAGCGGGAAGGCCGGGGAGCTGTTTTTT. It specifies CASSLVSGKAGELFF.